What follows are 11 T cell receptor beta chains derived from one specimen sequenced in a study of shared clonotypes between healthy human individuals. Only in-frame clones appear in the TCRdb table, and some are missing; sequencing was by immunoSEQ multiplex PCR. The table has 2 million to 3 million clones, approximately 93% seen once; the top ten hold roughly 0.39%. Sequencing was performed on naive CD4+ T cells from PBMCs. Sample subset: CD45RA+ positively selected. The receptors derive from a man between 18 and 35 years old in good health. Some clones in this sample may be carry-over from other donors' samples.

The chain combines TRBV4-2 with TRBJ1-2; D remains unclear. The CDR3 contains 15 residues. CDR1 and CDR2 (germline): LGHNA, YNFKEQ. Trimming pared 3 bases from V and 4 bases from J, leaving 15 bases between. The CDR3 sequence is CASSQNRRVVYGYTF. The CDR3, as DNA: TGTGCCAGCAGCCAGAACCGGCGAGTTGTCTATGGCTACACCTTC.

The chain joins TRBV28 to TRBJ1-2; D call uncertain. V was trimmed by 6 bases and J by 7 bases, leaving 12 bases between them. Germline V gene data show CDR1 as MDHEN and CDR2 as SYDVKM. This CDR3 region has 12 residues. The CDR3 region is CASSPGYSGYTF. CDR3 in DNA: TGTGCCAGCAGCCCGGGCTACTCTGGCTACACCTTC.

This clone was picked up a small number of times. The V call is TRBV18, the J call TRBJ2-1; 7 nucleotides align to TRBD1. There are 15 residues in the CDR3. V lost 3 bases and J lost 7; bases outside the gene matches: 9. Germline V lookup: CDR1 KGHSH, CDR2 LQKENI. CDR3 sequence: CASSPRQGVGNEQFF. CDR3 bases: TGTGCCAGCTCACCCAGACAGGGAGTAGGTAATGAGCAGTTCTTC.

This clone was observed a few times. The chain joins TRBV30 to TRBJ1-1; no definite D call. V was trimmed by 7 bases and J by 0 bases, leaving 6 bases between them. Germline V gives CDR1 GTSNPN, CDR2 SVGIG (reference sequence). This CDR3 region has 11 residues. Here the CDR3 DNA reads TGTGCCTCACAGCTGAACACTGAAGCTTTCTTT. It yields the protein CASQLNTEAFF.

Details on this clone: The sample holds other DNA sequences that translate to the same CDR3. The J gene is TRBJ1-1, the V gene TRBV5-1, with D hard to call. Between the trimmed V and J ends, which lost 0 bases and 3 bases, there was a span of 6 bases. Germline values: CDR1 SGHRS, CDR2 YFSETQ. CDR3 length: 13 amino acids. Here the CDR3 reads CASSLVLDTEAFF. CDR3 nucleotides: TGCGCCAGCAGCTTGGTGCTCGACACTGAAGCTTTCTTT.

CDR3 in DNA: TGTGCCAGCACTCTGTCCCGGGACGAGACGGGCTCACCCCTCCACTTT. Protein: CASTLSRDETGSPLHF. The genes are TRBV27 and TRBJ1-6, with D possibly being TRBD1 (5 bases). Per germline, CDR1 MNHEY and CDR2 SMNVEV (reference sequence). This CDR3 spans 16 amino acids. The V end lost 7 bases, the J end lost 10 bases, and 23 bases lay between the germline ends.

V usage is TRBV7-2 and J usage is TRBJ1-1, with 7 bases matching TRBD1. CDR1 is SGHTA and CDR2 is FQGNSA in the germline V gene. With 1 base clipped from V and 11 bases from J, the junction kept 7 bases outside the gene matches. This CDR3 is 13 amino acids long. The CDR3 DNA follows: TGTGCCAGCAGCTTAGAAACAGGGGAGAGGGCTTTCTTT. Translating gives CASSLETGERAFF.

V is TRBV10-1 and J is TRBJ2-5; TRBD1 aligns across 9 bases. Trimming cost V 2 bases and J 2 bases; bases outside gene matches: 9. The length of the CDR3 is 17 residues. Germline V gene lookup returns CDR1 WNHNN and CDR2 SYGVQD (reference sequence). CDR3 region: CASSEGVKGTGQETQYF. In nucleotides, the CDR3 is TGCGCCAGCAGTGAGGGGGTTAAAGGGACAGGGCAAGAGACCCAGTACTTC.

This rearrangement joins TRBV28 to TRBJ2-3; TRBD2 aligns across 14 bases. The CDR3 extends over 17 amino acids. Trimming removed 5 bases from V and 0 bases from J; junction bases left unmatched: 4. Germline values: CDR1 MDHEN, CDR2 SYDVKM. CDR3 coding DNA: TGTGCCAGCAGTCTGACTAGCGGGAGGGTTAGCACAGATACGCAGTATTTT. Its protein is CASSLTSGRVSTDTQYF.

The chain recombines TRBV2 with TRBJ1-3, with unresolved D. V shed 7 bases and J shed 0 bases, with 19 bases lying between them. CDR1 SNHLY and CDR2 FYNNEI come from the germline V gene. This CDR3 contains 17 residues. The CDR3 sequence is CASTRKPDGTSGNTIYF. The CDR3 nucleotides are TGTGCCAGCACTAGAAAACCGGACGGAACCTCTGGAAACACCATATATTTT.

This clone was observed a handful of times. The chain couples TRBV7-2 to TRBJ1-1, with D uncertain. Trimming left V 1 base short and J 11 bases short, with 2 bases between. CDR3 length: 9 residues. Germline assignment: CDR1 SGHTA and CDR2 FQGNSA. For the CDR3, the DNA is TGTGCCAGCAGCTTAGACGCTTTCTTT. This codes for CASSLDAFF.